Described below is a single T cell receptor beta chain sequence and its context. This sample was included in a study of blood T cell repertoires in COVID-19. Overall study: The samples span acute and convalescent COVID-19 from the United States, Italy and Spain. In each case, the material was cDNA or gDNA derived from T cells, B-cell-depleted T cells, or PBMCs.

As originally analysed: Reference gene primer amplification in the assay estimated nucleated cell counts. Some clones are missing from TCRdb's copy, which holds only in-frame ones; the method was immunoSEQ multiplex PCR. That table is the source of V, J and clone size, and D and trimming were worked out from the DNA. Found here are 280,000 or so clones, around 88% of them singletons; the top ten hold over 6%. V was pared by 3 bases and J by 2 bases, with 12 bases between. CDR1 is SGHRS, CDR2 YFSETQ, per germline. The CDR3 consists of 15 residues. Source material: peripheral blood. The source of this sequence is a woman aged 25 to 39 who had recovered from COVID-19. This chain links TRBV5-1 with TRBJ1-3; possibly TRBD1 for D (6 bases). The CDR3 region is CASSSEGGTGNTIYF. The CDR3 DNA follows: TGCGCCAGCAGCTCAGAAGGGGGAACTGGAAACACCATATATTTT.